These 9 T cell receptor beta chains came from one sample sequenced in a study of cytomegalovirus exposure and HLA in healthy donors (dated by TCRdb to the late 2010s). The receptor library was made with the immunoSEQ multiplex PCR assay. The multiplex PCR relied on a mix of 60 forward primers for TCR Vbeta segments and 13 reverse primers for TCR Jbeta segments. TCRdb limited this immuneACCESS table to in-frame rearrangements with V and J called. A share of clones is missing; checked studies link under half to unresolved V genes, and the rest is unexplained. The sample table records approximately 190,000 clones; around 80% of these occur just once. The ten largest clonotypes hold about 2% of the sample. Sequencing used PBMCs. These receptors originate from a woman in her late teens or twenties in good health and CMV-seropositive.

The chain uses TRBV6-1 and TRBJ1-2; 9 bases agree with TRBD1. The CDR3 has 15 residues. Germline-derived CDR1 and CDR2 are MNHNS and SASEGT. Trimming cost V 9 bases and J 4 bases; bases outside gene matches: 12. This CDR3 is CASTRDRERAYGYTF. In DNA, the CDR3 is TGTGCCAGTACGCGGGACAGGGAAAGAGCCTATGGCTACACCTTC.

This rearrangement joins TRBV27 to TRBJ2-7; D call uncertain. The V and J ends lost 7 bases and 2 bases respectively, with 12 bases between them. Germline V gene data show CDR1 as MNHEY and CDR2 as SMNVEV (reference sequence). The CDR3 sequence is 13 residues long. As DNA, the CDR3 is TGTGCCAGCACGGCCACAGCCACCTACGAGCAGTACTTC. Translating it yields CASTATATYEQYF.

This clone was picked up a small number of times. This sequence joins TRBV5-1 and TRBJ1-1; D perhaps matches TRBD1 (5 bases). Germline V gene lookup returns CDR1 SGHRS and CDR2 YFSETQ. Trimming cost V 0 bases and J 0 bases, with 9 bases left between them. The CDR3 is 15 residues long. CDR3 DNA sequence: TGCGCCAGCAGCTTGGCCGGGGGGATGAACACTGAAGCTTTCTTT. Translation gives CASSLAGGMNTEAFF.

The gene calls are TRBV7-2 and TRBJ2-3; the match to TRBD2 covers 12 bases. The J segment lost 4 bases and the V segment lost 5 bases, leaving 7 bases of the junction unmatched. The CDR3 length is 16 residues. CDR1 is SGHTA, CDR2 FQGNSA, per germline. The DNA for the CDR3 is TGTGCCAGCAGCGTCTCTAGCGGGGGGGCCGCAGATACGCAGTATTTT. This translates into CASSVSSGGAADTQYF. The full variable domain, in which reference TRBV7-2 and TRBJ2-3 provide the parts outside the CDR3, is GAGVSQSPSNKVTEKGKDVELRCDPISGHTALYWYRQSLGQGLEFLIYFQGNSAPDKSGLPSDRFSAERTGGSVSTLTIQRTQQEDSAVYLCASSVSSGGAADTQYFGPGTRLTVL.

V usage is TRBV6-1 and J usage is TRBJ1-2, with TRBD1 matching 7 bases. The CDR3 contains 15 residues. The V segment lost 1 base and the J segment 4 bases; nucleotides outside the gene matches: 6. From germline, CDR1 is MNHNS and CDR2 SASEGT. The CDR3 DNA reads as TGTGCCAGCAGTGAAGAAGGGCAGGGGGGCTATGGCTACACCTTC. Protein: CASSEEGQGGYGYTF.

This clone was recorded only once. The chain employs TRBV2 and TRBJ1-2, with D possibly TRBD1 on 5 matching bases. V was clipped by 6 bases and J by 3 bases, with 11 bases between them. The CDR3 has 13 residues. The germline gives CDR1 SNHLY, CDR2 FYNNEI. CDR3 DNA sequence: TGTGCCAGCAGCGCTGACAGTTACTATGGCTACACCTTC. This codes for CASSADSYYGYTF.

This chain links TRBV6-4 with TRBJ1-5; a weak D match, TRBD1 (5 bases). The V and J ends lost 8 bases and 9 bases respectively, with 14 bases between them. CDR1 MRHNA and CDR2 SNTAGT come from the germline V gene. The CDR3 extends over 12 amino acids. DNA of the CDR3: TGTGCCAGCTCCCTCAGGGTAGCGCCCCAGCATTTT. Translation: CASSLRVAPQHF.

The chain is built from TRBV27 and TRBJ1-2, with D perhaps matching TRBD1 (6 bases). This CDR3 contains 13 residues. Germline CDR1 and CDR2: MNHEY and SMNVEV (reference sequence). Trimming took 8 bases from V and 0 from J, leaving 10 bases between them. Here the CDR3 reads CASGRGANYGYTF. As DNA, the CDR3 is TGTGCCAGCGGCAGGGGAGCTAACTATGGCTACACCTTC.

This rearrangement joins TRBV5-4 to TRBJ1-3, with D perhaps TRBD1 (6 bases). This CDR3 contains 15 residues. Trimming cost V 5 bases and J 2 bases, with 14 bases left between them. Germline assignment: CDR1 SGHNT and CDR2 YYREEE (reference sequence). This CDR3 is CASRDDPGAGNTIYF. The CDR3 DNA follows: TGTGCCAGCAGAGATGACCCAGGGGCTGGAAACACCATATATTTT.